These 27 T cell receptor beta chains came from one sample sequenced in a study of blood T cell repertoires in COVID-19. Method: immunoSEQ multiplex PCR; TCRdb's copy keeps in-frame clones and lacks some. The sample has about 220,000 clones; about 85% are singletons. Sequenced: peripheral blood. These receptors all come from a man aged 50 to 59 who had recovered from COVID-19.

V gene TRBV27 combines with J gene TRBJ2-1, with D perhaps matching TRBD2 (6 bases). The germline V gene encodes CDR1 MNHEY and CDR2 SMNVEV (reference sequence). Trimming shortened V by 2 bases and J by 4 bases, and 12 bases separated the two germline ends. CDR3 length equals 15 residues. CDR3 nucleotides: TGTGCCAGCAGTTTAGGGACGGGGAGGTACAATGAGCAGTTCTTC. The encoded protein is CASSLGTGRYNEQFF.

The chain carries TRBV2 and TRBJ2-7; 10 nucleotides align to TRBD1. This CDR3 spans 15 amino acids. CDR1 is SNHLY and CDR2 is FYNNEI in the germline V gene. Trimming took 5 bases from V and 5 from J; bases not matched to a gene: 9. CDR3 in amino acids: CASSPRGQGGDEQYF. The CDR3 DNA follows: TGTGCCAGCAGTCCTCGCGGACAGGGGGGCGACGAGCAGTACTTC.

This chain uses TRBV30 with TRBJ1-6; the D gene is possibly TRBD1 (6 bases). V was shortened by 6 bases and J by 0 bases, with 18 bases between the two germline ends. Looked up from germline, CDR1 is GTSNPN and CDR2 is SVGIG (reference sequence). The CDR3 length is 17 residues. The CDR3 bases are TGTGCCTGTCTTGGGACAAGAGATAGCTCCTATAATTCACCCCTCCACTTT. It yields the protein CACLGTRDSSYNSPLHF.

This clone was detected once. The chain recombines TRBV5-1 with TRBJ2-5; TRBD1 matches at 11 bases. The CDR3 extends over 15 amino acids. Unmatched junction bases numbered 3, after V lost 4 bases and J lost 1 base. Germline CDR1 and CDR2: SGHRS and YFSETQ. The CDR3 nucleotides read TGCGCCAGCAGCCACGGGACAGGGGGCCAAGAGACCCAGTACTTC. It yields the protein CASSHGTGGQETQYF. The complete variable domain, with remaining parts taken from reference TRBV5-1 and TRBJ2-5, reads KAGVTQTPRYLIKTRGQQVTLSCSPISGHRSVSWYQQTPGQGLQFLFEYFSETQRNKGNFPGRFSGRQFSNSRSEMNVSTLELGDSALYLCASSHGTGGQETQYFGPGTRLLVL.

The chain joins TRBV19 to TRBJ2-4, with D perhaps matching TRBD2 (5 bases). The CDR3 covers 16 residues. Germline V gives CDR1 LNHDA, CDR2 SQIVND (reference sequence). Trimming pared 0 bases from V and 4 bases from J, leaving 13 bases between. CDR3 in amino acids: CASSIDGRRTKNIQYF. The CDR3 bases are TGTGCCAGTAGTATAGACGGGCGCCGGACTAAAAACATTCAGTACTTC.

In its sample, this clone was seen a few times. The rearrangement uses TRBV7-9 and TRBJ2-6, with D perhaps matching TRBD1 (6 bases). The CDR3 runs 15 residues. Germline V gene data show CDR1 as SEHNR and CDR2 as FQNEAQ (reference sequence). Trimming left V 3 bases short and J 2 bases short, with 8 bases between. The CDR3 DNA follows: TGTGCCAGCAGCTTGGCAGGGGCTGGGGCCAACGTCCTGACTTTC. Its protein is CASSLAGAGANVLTF.

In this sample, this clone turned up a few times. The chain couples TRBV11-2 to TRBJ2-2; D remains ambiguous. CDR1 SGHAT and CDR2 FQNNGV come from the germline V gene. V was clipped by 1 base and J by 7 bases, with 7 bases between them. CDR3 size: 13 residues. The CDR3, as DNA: TGTGCCAGCAGCTTAGTAACGAGCGGGGAGCTGTTTTTT. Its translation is CASSLVTSGELFF. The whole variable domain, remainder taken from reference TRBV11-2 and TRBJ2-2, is EAGVAQSPRYKIIEKRQSVAFWCNPISGHATLYWYQQILGQGPKLLIQFQNNGVVDDSQLPKDRFSAERLKGVDSTLKIQPAKLEDSAVYLCASSLVTSGELFFGEGSRLTVL.

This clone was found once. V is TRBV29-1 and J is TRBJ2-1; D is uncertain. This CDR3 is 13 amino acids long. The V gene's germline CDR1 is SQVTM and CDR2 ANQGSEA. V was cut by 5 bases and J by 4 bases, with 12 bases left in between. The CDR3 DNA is TGCAGCGTTCACCAAAATAGTTACAATGAGCAGTTCTTC. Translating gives CSVHQNSYNEQFF.

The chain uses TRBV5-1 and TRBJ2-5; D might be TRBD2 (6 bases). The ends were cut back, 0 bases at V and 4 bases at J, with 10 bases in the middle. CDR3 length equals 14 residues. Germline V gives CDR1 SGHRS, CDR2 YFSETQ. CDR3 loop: CASSLGVGGETQYF. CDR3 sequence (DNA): TGCGCCAGCAGCTTGGGGGTCGGGGGAGAGACCCAGTACTTC.

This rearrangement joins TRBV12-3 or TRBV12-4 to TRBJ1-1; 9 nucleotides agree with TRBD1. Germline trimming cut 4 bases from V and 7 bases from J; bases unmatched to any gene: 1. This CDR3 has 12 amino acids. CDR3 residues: CASSSDRGEAFF. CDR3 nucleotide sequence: TGTGCCAGCAGTTCGGACAGGGGTGAAGCTTTCTTT.

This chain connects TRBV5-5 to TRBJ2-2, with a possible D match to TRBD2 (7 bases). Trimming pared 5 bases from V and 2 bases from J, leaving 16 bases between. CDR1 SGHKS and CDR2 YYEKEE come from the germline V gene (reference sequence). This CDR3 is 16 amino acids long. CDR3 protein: CASSPLGGANTGELFF. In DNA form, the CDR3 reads TGTGCCAGCAGTCCCCTAGGGGGGGCAAACACCGGGGAGCTGTTTTTT.

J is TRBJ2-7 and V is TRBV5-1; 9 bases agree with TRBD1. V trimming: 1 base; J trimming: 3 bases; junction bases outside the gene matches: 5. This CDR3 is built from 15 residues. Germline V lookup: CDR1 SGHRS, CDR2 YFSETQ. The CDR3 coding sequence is TGCGCCAGCAGCTTGTCCACGACAGGGGGCTACGAGCAGTACTTC. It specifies CASSLSTTGGYEQYF.

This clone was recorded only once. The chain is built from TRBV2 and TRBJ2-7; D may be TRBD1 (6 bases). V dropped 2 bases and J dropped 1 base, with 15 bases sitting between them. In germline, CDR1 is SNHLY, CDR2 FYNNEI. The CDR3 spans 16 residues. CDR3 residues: CASSENQQGSSYEQYF. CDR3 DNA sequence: TGTGCCAGCAGTGAAAACCAACAGGGAAGTTCCTACGAGCAGTACTTC.

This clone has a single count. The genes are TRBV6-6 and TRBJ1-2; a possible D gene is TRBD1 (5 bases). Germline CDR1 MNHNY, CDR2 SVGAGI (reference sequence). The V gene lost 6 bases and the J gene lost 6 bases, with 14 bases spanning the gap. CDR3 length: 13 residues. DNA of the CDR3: TGTGCCAGCAGCGTACCGGGGGGAGATGGCTACACCTTC. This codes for CASSVPGGDGYTF.

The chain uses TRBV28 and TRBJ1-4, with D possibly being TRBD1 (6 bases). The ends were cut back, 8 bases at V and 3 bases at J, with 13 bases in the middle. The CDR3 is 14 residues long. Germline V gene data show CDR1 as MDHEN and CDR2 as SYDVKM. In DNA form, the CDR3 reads TGTGCCAGCCTCAGGGCAGGGGCTAATGAAAAACTGTTTTTT. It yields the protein CASLRAGANEKLFF.

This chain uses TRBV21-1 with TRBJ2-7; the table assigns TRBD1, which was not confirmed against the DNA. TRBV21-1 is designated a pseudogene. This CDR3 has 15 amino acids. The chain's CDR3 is CASSQGQGPPYEQYF. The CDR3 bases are TGTGCCAGCAGCCAAGGACAGGGACCCCCCTACGAGCAGTACTTC.

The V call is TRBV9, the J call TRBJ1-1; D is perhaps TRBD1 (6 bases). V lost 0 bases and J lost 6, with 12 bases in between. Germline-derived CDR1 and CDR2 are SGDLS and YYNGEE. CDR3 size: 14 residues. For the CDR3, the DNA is TGTGCCAGCAGCGTAGCGGGGGGGGCGGCTGAAGCTTTCTTT. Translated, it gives CASSVAGGAAEAFF.

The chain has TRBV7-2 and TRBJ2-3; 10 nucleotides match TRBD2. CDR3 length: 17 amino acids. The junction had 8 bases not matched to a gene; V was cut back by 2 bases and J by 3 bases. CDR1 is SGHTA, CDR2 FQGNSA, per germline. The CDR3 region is CASSLWTSGGGTDTQYF. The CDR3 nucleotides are TGTGCCAGCAGCTTATGGACTAGCGGAGGGGGGACAGATACGCAGTATTTT.

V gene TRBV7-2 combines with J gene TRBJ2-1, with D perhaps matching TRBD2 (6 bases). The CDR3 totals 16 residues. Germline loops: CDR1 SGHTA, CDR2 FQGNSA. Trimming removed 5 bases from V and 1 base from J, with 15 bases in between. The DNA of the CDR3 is TGTGCCAGCAGCCTGAGGACCGGGACTTCCTACAATGAGCAGTTCTTC. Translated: CASSLRTGTSYNEQFF.

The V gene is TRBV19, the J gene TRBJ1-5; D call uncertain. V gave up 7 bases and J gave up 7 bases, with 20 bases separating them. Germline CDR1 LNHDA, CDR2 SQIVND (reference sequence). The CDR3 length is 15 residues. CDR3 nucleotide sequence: TGTGCCAGTACCTCTCGGCCCGACACTGACCAGCCCCAGCATTTT. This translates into CASTSRPDTDQPQHF.

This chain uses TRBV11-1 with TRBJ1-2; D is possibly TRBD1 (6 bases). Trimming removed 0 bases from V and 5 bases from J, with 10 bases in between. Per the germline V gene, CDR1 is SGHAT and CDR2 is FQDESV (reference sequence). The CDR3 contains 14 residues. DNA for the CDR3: TGTGCCAGCAGCTTAGCGCCAGGGGAATATGGCTACACCTTC. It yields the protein CASSLAPGEYGYTF.

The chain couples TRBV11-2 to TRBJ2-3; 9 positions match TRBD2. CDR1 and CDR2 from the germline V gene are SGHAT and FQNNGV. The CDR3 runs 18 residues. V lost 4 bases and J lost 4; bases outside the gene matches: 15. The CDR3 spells CASSSVWGGRADADTQYF. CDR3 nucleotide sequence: TGTGCCAGCAGCTCAGTTTGGGGCGGGAGGGCCGACGCAGATACGCAGTATTTT.

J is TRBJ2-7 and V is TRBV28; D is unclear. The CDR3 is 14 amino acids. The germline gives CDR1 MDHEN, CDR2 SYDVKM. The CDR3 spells CARKSRHRPYEQYF. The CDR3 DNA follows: TGTGCGAGGAAAAGTCGGCACCGCCCCTACGAGCAGTACTTC.

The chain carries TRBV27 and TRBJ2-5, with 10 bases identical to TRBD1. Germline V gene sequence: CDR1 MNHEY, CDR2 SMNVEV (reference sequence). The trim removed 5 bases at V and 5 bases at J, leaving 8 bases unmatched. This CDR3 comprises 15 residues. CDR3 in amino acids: CASSARQGAAETQYF. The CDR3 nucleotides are TGTGCCAGCAGTGCCCGACAGGGGGCGGCTGAGACCCAGTACTTC.

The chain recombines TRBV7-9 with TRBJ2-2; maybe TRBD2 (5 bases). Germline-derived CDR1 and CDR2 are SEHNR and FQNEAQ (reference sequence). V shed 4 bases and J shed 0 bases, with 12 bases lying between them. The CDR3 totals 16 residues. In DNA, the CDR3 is TGTGCCAGCAGCTACCGTCCGGGGACGAACACCGGGGAGCTGTTTTTT. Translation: CASSYRPGTNTGELFF.

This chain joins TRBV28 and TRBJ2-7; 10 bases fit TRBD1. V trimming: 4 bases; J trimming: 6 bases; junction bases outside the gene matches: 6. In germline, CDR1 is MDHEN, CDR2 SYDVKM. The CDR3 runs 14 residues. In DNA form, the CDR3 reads TGTGCCAGCAGTTCGCCGGGACAGGGGCCCGAGCAGTACTTC. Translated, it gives CASSSPGQGPEQYF.

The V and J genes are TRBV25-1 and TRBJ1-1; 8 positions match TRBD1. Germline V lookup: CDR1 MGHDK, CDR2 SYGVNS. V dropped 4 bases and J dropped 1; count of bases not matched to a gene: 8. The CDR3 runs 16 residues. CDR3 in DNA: TGTGCCAGCAGTGGATGGACCGGGACAGGGAACACTGAAGCTTTCTTT. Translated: CASSGWTGTGNTEAFF.